A single sample gave rise to the 10 T cell receptor beta chains below, sequenced in a study of OX40 agonist ivuxolimab in advanced cancers. Generated by immunoSEQ multiplex PCR, the TCRdb table keeps only in-frame clones and is missing some. The sample records 50,000 to 70,000 clones, 75% to 95% being singletons. The sequencing here drew on CD4+ or CD8+ T cells sorted from blood, taken in a trial of the OX40 agonist ivuxolimab. The source of these receptors is an adult with an advanced solid tumor such as melanoma, head and neck, liver or kidney cancer.

The rearrangement links TRBV6-5 to TRBJ1-6; D is perhaps TRBD1 (6 bases). Germline V lookup: CDR1 MNHEY, CDR2 SVGAGI. CDR3 size: 15 residues. Trimming removed 2 bases from V and 3 bases from J, with 8 bases in between. The CDR3 nucleotides read TGTGCCAGCAGTTACATGGGACACTATAATTCACCCCTCCACTTT. Encoded protein: CASSYMGHYNSPLHF.

The genes are TRBV28 and TRBJ2-7; D remains ambiguous. This CDR3 spans 15 amino acids. Trimming pared 1 base from V and 0 bases from J, leaving 10 bases between. The germline V gene has CDR1 MDHEN and CDR2 SYDVKM. CDR3 residues: CASSLLGSFSYEQYF. The CDR3, as DNA: TGTGCCAGCAGTTTATTGGGTTCCTTCTCCTACGAGCAGTACTTC.

V usage is TRBV7-9 and J usage is TRBJ2-7; D gene ambiguous. V shed 5 bases and J shed 2 bases, with 13 bases lying between them. Germline values: CDR1 SEHNR, CDR2 FQNEAQ (reference sequence). The CDR3 runs to 14 residues. CDR3 region: CASSRSATAYEQYF. CDR3 DNA: TGTGCCAGCAGCCGCTCCGCAACAGCCTACGAGCAGTACTTC.

This sequence joins TRBV29-1 and TRBJ2-5, with D perhaps assigned TRBD1 or TRBD2 (5 bases each). The V gene's germline CDR1 is SQVTM and CDR2 ANQGSEA. The CDR3 contains 12 residues. With 7 bases removed from V and 4 bases from J, the gap between germline ends came to 13 bases. CDR3 amino acids: CSAPGATETQYF. CDR3 bases: TGCAGCGCGCCCGGGGCAACAGAGACCCAGTACTTC.

This chain connects TRBV18 to TRBJ2-2; 7 bases align to TRBD1. The V and J ends lost 3 bases and 3 bases, in that order; junction bases with no gene match: 7. The CDR3 length is 16 residues. Germline lookup yields CDR1 KGHSH and CDR2 LQKENI. For the CDR3, the DNA is TGTGCCAGCTCACCCCTAGACAGGGAATACACCGGGGAGCTGTTTTTT. Amino acid sequence: CASSPLDREYTGELFF.

V gene TRBV28 combines with J gene TRBJ1-1; D remains ambiguous. The CDR3 length is 12 residues. V was pared by 7 bases and J by 4 bases, with 10 bases between. Looked up from germline, CDR1 is MDHEN and CDR2 is SYDVKM. The CDR3 DNA sequence: TGTGCCAGCAACATACCAACCACTGAAGCTTTCTTT. It encodes CASNIPTTEAFF.

V is TRBV5-1 and J is TRBJ2-1; TRBD1 aligns across 12 bases. The trim removed 0 bases at V and 2 bases at J, leaving 6 bases unmatched. CDR1 is SGHRS and CDR2 is YFSETQ in the germline V gene. The CDR3 runs to 18 residues. The CDR3 reads CASSLARGTGGAYNEQFF. CDR3 DNA sequence: TGCGCCAGCAGCTTGGCCCGAGGGACAGGGGGCGCCTACAATGAGCAGTTCTTC.

This chain joins TRBV6-1 and TRBJ1-4, with D unresolved. The CDR3 length is 14 residues. Deletions cut 2 bases from V and 8 bases from J, with 12 bases between. Germline-derived CDR1 and CDR2 are MNHNS and SASEGT. In DNA, the CDR3 is TGTGCCAGCAGTGAACTGGCAGGCCGGGAAAAACTGTTTTTT. Amino acids: CASSELAGREKLFF.

The V and J genes are TRBV7-9 and TRBJ1-1, with D perhaps TRBD1 (5 bases). Germline V gives CDR1 SEHNR, CDR2 FQNEAQ (reference sequence). V lost 5 bases to trimming and J lost 1 base, with 14 bases between them. This CDR3 has 15 amino acids. DNA for the CDR3: TGTGCCAGCAGCGTGGGGACTTCGGGGAACACTGAAGCTTTCTTT. Translating it yields CASSVGTSGNTEAFF.

V and J are TRBV5-6 and TRBJ2-2, with TRBD1 matching 10 bases. V lost 0 bases to trimming and J lost 3 bases; unmatched junction nucleotides: 5. In germline, CDR1 is SGHDT, CDR2 YYEEEE. The CDR3 consists of 17 residues. CDR3 DNA: TGTGCCAGCAGCTTGGTCGGGACAGGGGTTGACACCGGGGAGCTGTTTTTT. This encodes CASSLVGTGVDTGELFF. Full variable domain (rest looked up from reference TRBV5-6 and TRBJ2-2): DAGVTQSPTHLIKTRGQQVTLRCSPKSGHDTVSWYQQALGQGPQFIFQYYEEEERQRGNFPDRFSGHQFPNYSSELNVNALLLGDSALYLCASSLVGTGVDTGELFFGEGSRLTVL.